One and the same sample provided the 9 T cell receptor beta chains below, sequenced in a study of T cell responses to AZD1222 COVID-19 vaccine. Data came from immunoSEQ multiplex PCR; TCRdb stores just in-frame clones and leaves some out. The repertoire includes under 120,000 clones, over 85% of them detected once, and about 2.2% sits in the top ten. Source: peripheral blood, taken on day 0 of AZD1222 vaccination. The receptors here all came from an adult in good health.

This sequence joins TRBV6-5 and TRBJ1-1; 7 nucleotides line up with TRBD1. The CDR3 has 14 residues. With 5 bases clipped from V and 5 bases from J, the junction kept 8 bases outside the gene matches. Germline CDR1 MNHEY, CDR2 SVGAGI. The CDR3 reads CASSQTGRRTEAFF. CDR3 in DNA: TGTGCCAGCAGTCAGACAGGGCGGAGGACTGAAGCTTTCTTT.

DNA of the CDR3: TGTGCCAGCAGTCCGCGGAGGTTTGGGGGCTACACCTTC. This sequence encodes CASSPRRFGGYTF. The J gene is TRBJ1-2, the V gene TRBV28; D is unclear. Trimming stripped 5 bases from V and 8 bases from J, with 15 bases between. This CDR3 has 13 amino acids. Per the germline V gene, CDR1 is MDHEN and CDR2 is SYDVKM.

This clone was recorded only once. This sequence joins TRBV10-2 and TRBJ2-1; 11 bases fit TRBD2. Unmatched junction bases numbered 10, after V lost 7 bases and J lost 8 bases. Germline V gives CDR1 WSHSY, CDR2 SAAADI. The CDR3 is 15 residues long. This CDR3 is CASTLVAGGFYEQFF. The CDR3 region has the DNA TGCGCCAGCACCTTGGTAGCGGGAGGGTTCTATGAGCAGTTCTTC.

The CDR3 coding sequence is TGTGCCATCCTCAGAAGGCAGGGGGGAAACTATGGCTACACCTTC. It is translated as CAILRRQGGNYGYTF. The chain joins TRBV2 to TRBJ1-2; 7 bases are shared with TRBD1. Germline assignment: CDR1 SNHLY and CDR2 FYNNEI. V was pared by 10 bases and J by 2 bases, with 13 bases of the junction left unmatched. CDR3 length: 15 residues.

The chain recombines TRBV29-1 with TRBJ2-7, with TRBD2 identical over 10 bases. Germline assignment: CDR1 SQVTM and CDR2 ANQGSEA. The V segment lost 6 bases and the J segment 3 bases; nucleotides outside the gene matches: 14. The CDR3 is made up of 16 amino acids. CDR3 residues: CSVSPRGTSEYYEQYF. For the CDR3, the DNA is TGCAGCGTCAGCCCCCGCGGGACTAGCGAATACTACGAGCAGTACTTC.

CDR3 DNA sequence: TGTGCCAGCAGCCCAGGGGGGATGTATGAAAAACTGTTTTTT. Residues: CASSPGGMYEKLFF. This chain links TRBV7-9 with TRBJ1-4; 7 nucleotides align to TRBD1. Unmatched junction bases numbered 6, after V lost 5 bases and J lost 6 bases. The germline CDR1 and CDR2 sequences are SEHNR and FQNEAQ (reference sequence). The CDR3 totals 14 residues.

The chain uses TRBV6-5 and TRBJ1-3; D is undetermined. This CDR3 has 13 residues. The germline V gene encodes CDR1 MNHEY and CDR2 SVGAGI. V shed 6 bases and J shed 0 bases, with 6 bases lying between them. The CDR3 DNA sequence: TGTGCCAGCAGACAATACTCTGGAAACACCATATATTTT. It specifies CASRQYSGNTIYF.

CDR3 loop: CAIRRGQLPLTDTQYF. Here the CDR3 DNA reads TGTGCCATCAGGAGAGGACAGCTACCCCTCACAGATACGCAGTATTTT. The chain is built from TRBV10-3 and TRBJ2-3, with D possibly TRBD1 on 6 matching bases. Germline V gene sequence: CDR1 ENHRY, CDR2 SYGVKD. V lost 6 bases to trimming and J lost 2 bases, with 18 bases between them. The CDR3 has 16 amino acids.

The genes are TRBV5-6 and TRBJ1-1; D not resolved. V was cut by 3 bases and J by 0 bases, with 3 bases left in between. This CDR3 is built from 12 residues. Germline V gene lookup returns CDR1 SGHDT and CDR2 YYEEEE. The CDR3 loop reads CASSSMNTEAFF. The CDR3 region has the DNA TGTGCCAGCAGCTCCATGAACACTGAAGCTTTCTTT.